The 16 T cell receptor beta chains reported below all come from one sample, sequenced in a study of fetal regulatory T cell absence and autoimmunity. Data came from immunoSEQ multiplex PCR; TCRdb stores just in-frame clones and leaves some out. Of around 100,000 clones in the sample, 72% were seen once. Sequenced material: pancreas tissue. The receptors derive from a male donor with IPEX syndrome.

This clone was counted between two and nine times. The chain is built from TRBV7-6 and TRBJ1-5; 9 nucleotides agree with TRBD1. Trimming took 6 bases from V and 4 from J; bases not matched to a gene: 4. This CDR3 has 14 residues. Per the germline V gene, CDR1 is SGHVS and CDR2 is FNYEAQ. CDR3 bases: TGTGCCAGCAGTTCCGGGACAGGGAATCAGCCCCAGCATTTT. Protein: CASSSGTGNQPQHF.

The chain combines TRBV15 with TRBJ1-2; D might be TRBD1 (5 bases). V shed 0 bases and J shed 1 base, with 15 bases lying between them. Germline V CDR1 and CDR2: LNHNV, YYDKDF (reference sequence). This CDR3 has 17 amino acids. The CDR3 DNA sequence: TGTGCCACCAGCAGAGATCTGATGGGTGGGGGTAACTATGGCTACACCTTC. Protein: CATSRDLMGGGNYGYTF.

This clone showed up just a few times. V usage is TRBV30 and J usage is TRBJ1-3; D is ambiguous. Trimming took off 2 bases at V and 0 bases at J, with 2 bases between the two ends. CDR3 length: 12 residues. Germline V gene data show CDR1 as GTSNPN and CDR2 as SVGIG (reference sequence). CDR3 DNA sequence: TGTGCCTGGAGTAGCTCTGGAAACACCATATATTTT. It yields the protein CAWSSSGNTIYF.

This clone appeared a few times. The genes are TRBV11-3 and TRBJ2-7; tentatively, D is TRBD1 (5 bases). The V gene's germline CDR1 is SGHNT and CDR2 YENEEA. V shed 5 bases and J shed 5 bases, with 13 bases lying between them. CDR3 length equals 13 residues. CDR3 coding DNA: TGTGCCAGCAGCAAATCAAGGGGAAACGAGCAGTACTTC. Translation gives CASSKSRGNEQYF.

The table lists this clone with a few counts. CDR3: CASSYSGLQNTEAFF. The CDR3, as DNA: TGTGCCAGCAGTTACTCGGGGCTCCAAAACACTGAAGCTTTCTTT. The chain combines TRBV6-5 with TRBJ1-1, with a possible D match to TRBD1 (5 bases). V was shortened by 0 bases and J by 2 bases, with 10 bases between the two germline ends. Germline values: CDR1 MNHEY, CDR2 SVGAGI. The CDR3 runs to 15 residues.

V gene TRBV6-1 combines with J gene TRBJ2-3; TRBD2 matches 7 bases. Germline loops: CDR1 MNHNS, CDR2 SASEGT. Trimming at V came to 5 bases and at J to 6 bases, leaving 8 bases not matched to a gene. The CDR3 runs to 14 residues. The CDR3 is CASSPRGGWDTQYF. Here the CDR3 DNA reads TGTGCCAGCAGTCCCCGGGGAGGGTGGGATACGCAGTATTTT.

The gene calls are TRBV7-2 and TRBJ2-3; 8 bases are a match to TRBD1. The CDR3 runs to 16 residues. V lost 3 bases, J lost 4 bases, and 9 bases stayed unmatched. Germline V gene sequence: CDR1 SGHTA, CDR2 FQGNSA. The CDR3 protein is CASSLGSQGAADTQYF. For the CDR3, the DNA is TGTGCCAGCAGCTTGGGATCCCAGGGGGCGGCAGATACGCAGTATTTT.

This clone was observed once. V gene TRBV20-1 combines with J gene TRBJ2-1, with D unclear. The CDR3 is made up of 11 amino acids. CDR1 is DFQATT and CDR2 is SNEGSKA in the germline V gene (reference sequence). The germline V and J ends were trimmed by 6 bases and 6 bases, with 9 bases remaining between them. The CDR3 loop reads CSAPHLNEQFF. The CDR3 nucleotides read TGCAGTGCACCCCACCTCAATGAGCAGTTCTTC.

V usage is TRBV4-3 and J usage is TRBJ2-5; TRBD2 matches 8 bases. Trimming cost V 2 bases and J 1 base; bases outside gene matches: 9. In germline, CDR1 is LGHNA, CDR2 YSLEER. This CDR3 region has 17 residues. The CDR3 region is CASSQQAGGYLQETQYF. The CDR3 coding sequence is TGCGCCAGCAGCCAACAGGCGGGGGGCTACCTCCAAGAGACCCAGTACTTC.

This chain's CDR3 is CASSLVGASYGYTF. The CDR3 bases are TGCGCCAGCAGCTTGGTAGGGGCCAGCTATGGCTACACCTTC. This chain links TRBV5-1 with TRBJ1-2; TRBD1 might be the D (5 bases). The germline V gene has CDR1 SGHRS and CDR2 YFSETQ. The CDR3 length is 14 residues. Trimming cost V 0 bases and J 4 bases, with 10 bases left between them.

V and J are TRBV29-1 and TRBJ2-2; weak D call: TRBD1 (6 bases). This CDR3 is 14 amino acids long. Looked up from germline, CDR1 is SQVTM and CDR2 is ANQGSEA. V was trimmed by 4 bases and J by 5 bases, leaving 14 bases between them. DNA of the CDR3: TGCAGCGTTGTTAGTGGGACACCGACCGGGGAGCTGTTTTTT. It yields the protein CSVVSGTPTGELFF.

This chain joins TRBV21-1 and TRBJ1-6; TRBD1 is the table's D call and was not checked against the DNA. TRBV21-1 is classified as a pseudogene. The CDR3 spans 17 residues. The CDR3 is CASVWTGTMSYNSPLHF. In DNA form, the CDR3 reads TGTGCCAGCGTCTGGACAGGGACAATGTCCTATAATTCACCCCTCCACTTT.

V is TRBV2 and J is TRBJ2-4, with 14 bases matching TRBD2. CDR3 length: 19 amino acids. V lost 6 bases and J lost 1; bases outside the gene matches: 11. Germline V CDR1 and CDR2: SNHLY, FYNNEI. CDR3 bases: TGTGCCAGCAGCGGTAGACTAGCGGGGGGGCCGGGGGCCAAAAACATTCAGTACTTC. It codes for CASSGRLAGGPGAKNIQYF.

This clone was picked up one time. The rearrangement joins TRBV4-3 to TRBJ2-2, with 7 bases aligning to TRBD1. CDR1 is LGHNA, CDR2 YSLEER, per germline. V lost 0 bases, J lost 6 bases, and 1 base stayed unmatched. The CDR3 consists of 14 residues. CDR3 nucleotides: TGCGCCAGCAGCCAAGATCAGGGGGCCGGGGAGCTGTTTTTT. Encoded protein: CASSQDQGAGELFF.

The table lists this clone with a few counts. V gene TRBV5-1 combines with J gene TRBJ1-5; D remains unclear. The V end was cut by 0 bases, the J end by 6 bases, with 4 bases between. CDR3 size: 12 residues. Germline V gene data show CDR1 as SGHRS and CDR2 as YFSETQ. CDR3 amino acids: CASSLEGQPQHF. CDR3 DNA: TGCGCCAGCAGCTTGGAGGGTCAGCCCCAGCATTTT.

This clone was observed a single time. The chain recombines TRBV5-1 with TRBJ2-2; TRBD2 agrees at 13 bases. This CDR3 has 16 amino acids. Trimming at V came to 1 base and at J to 4 bases, leaving 1 base not matched to a gene. Germline CDR1 is SGHRS and CDR2 is YFSETQ. The CDR3 DNA follows: TGCGCCAGCAGCTTGAGGACTAGCGGGAGCACCGGGGAGCTGTTTTTT. Translation gives CASSLRTSGSTGELFF.